The 27 T cell receptor beta chains below were found in one sample sequenced in a study of Graves' ophthalmopathy and Graves' hyperthyroidism. From RNA, the CDR3 regions of TCR beta chains were amplified and sequenced. HTBI primers primed a first-round RT-PCR, and a second-round multiplex PCR followed. TCRdb used MiXCR to reprocess the multiplex PCR reads, holding one entry per CDR3 protein. The table lists about 370,000 distinct CDR3 sequences, around 19% of them singletons, with around 1.5% in the top ten. The source material was peripheral blood. These receptors were collected from a woman in her late teens or twenties with Graves' ophthalmopathy.

This clonotype was seen a few times. The rearrangement joins TRBV6-5 to TRBJ2-5; TRBD1 matches 9 bases. This CDR3 region has 17 residues. V lost 3 bases to trimming and J lost 3 bases; unmatched junction nucleotides: 11. Germline V gene sequence: CDR1 MNHEY, CDR2 SVGAGI. The CDR3 nucleotides read TGTGCCAGCAGTTATCCCCGGGACAGGGATCCTAAAGAGACCCAGTACTTC. Residues: CASSYPRDRDPKETQYF.

The J gene is TRBJ2-7, the V gene TRBV28; a weak D match, TRBD2 (5 bases). Germline values: CDR1 MDHEN, CDR2 SYDVKM. The germline V and J ends were trimmed by 11 bases and 2 bases, with 13 bases remaining between them. The CDR3 is 12 residues long. The CDR3 DNA reads TGTGCCTGGAGTACGGGAACCTACGAGCAGTACTTC. This sequence encodes CAWSTGTYEQYF.

This clonotype was counted at least ten times. This rearrangement joins TRBV19 to TRBJ2-6; D is ambiguous. Looked up from germline, CDR1 is LNHDA and CDR2 is SQIVND (reference sequence). The V gene lost 7 bases and the J gene lost 3 bases, with 4 bases spanning the gap. The length of the CDR3 is 12 residues. CDR3 DNA sequence: TGTGCCAGTACAAGTGGGGCCAACGTCCTGACTTTC. The encoded protein is CASTSGANVLTF.

This chain connects TRBV2 to TRBJ1-2, with a tentative D call TRBD1 (6 bases). The CDR3 is 14 amino acids. V was clipped by 3 bases and J by 4 bases, with 12 bases between them. CDR1 and CDR2 from the germline V gene are SNHLY and FYNNEI. The CDR3 loop is CASSEEGVSYGYTF. The CDR3 DNA reads TGTGCCAGCAGTGAGGAGGGGGTCTCCTATGGCTACACCTTC.

This clonotype was seen ten or more times. V is TRBV20-1 and J is TRBJ1-2; D might be TRBD1 (5 bases). CDR1 and CDR2 from the germline V gene are DFQATT and SNEGSKA (reference sequence). V lost 3 bases and J 8 bases, leaving 10 bases between the germline ends. This CDR3 comprises 11 residues. The CDR3 DNA sequence: TGCAGTGCTAGCGACAGACGAGGCTACACCTTC. It encodes CSASDRRGYTF.

The chain couples TRBV6-1 to TRBJ1-1; D is possibly TRBD1 (5 bases). The germline gives CDR1 MNHNS, CDR2 SASEGT. The CDR3 has 14 residues. Trimming removed 7 bases at V and 0 bases at J, with 12 bases between. The CDR3 DNA reads TGTGCCAGCACCTGGGACGGCTTGAACACTGAAGCTTTCTTT. It translates to CASTWDGLNTEAFF.

This clonotype was recorded many times. The rearrangement uses TRBV12-3 or TRBV12-4 and TRBJ1-6, with a possible D match to TRBD1 (5 bases). The germline V and J ends were trimmed by 0 bases and 4 bases, with 7 bases remaining between them. The CDR3 totals 15 residues. This chain's CDR3 is CASSLARQYNSPLHF. The CDR3 DNA follows: TGTGCCAGCAGTTTAGCGAGACAGTATAATTCACCCCTCCACTTT.

This clonotype was counted ten times or more. The V call is TRBV7-2, the J call TRBJ2-7; D uncertain. The CDR3 spans 14 residues. Trimming took 1 base from V and 1 from J, leaving 8 bases between them. Germline CDR1 SGHTA, CDR2 FQGNSA. CDR3 sequence (DNA): TGTGCCAGCAGCTTAGTGGAGATATCCTACGAGCAGTACTTC. This codes for CASSLVEISYEQYF.

V is TRBV29-1 and J is TRBJ1-2; no reliable D call. The CDR3 is 11 residues long. V was clipped by 4 bases and J by 3 bases, with 6 bases between them. CDR1 is SQVTM and CDR2 is ANQGSEA in the germline V gene. The DNA of the CDR3 is TGCAGCGTTGGGGGTTACTATGGCTACACCTTC. The encoded protein is CSVGGYYGYTF.

This clonotype came up many times. The rearrangement joins TRBV12-3 or TRBV12-4 to TRBJ1-1, with TRBD1 matching 8 bases. There are 17 residues in the CDR3. J gave up 4 bases and V 3 bases, and 13 bases lay outside the gene matches. In nucleotides, the CDR3 is TGTGCCAGCAGTTTTATCCTCACTCGACAGGGGTCCACTGAAGCTTTCTTT. As protein: CASSFILTRQGSTEAFF.

This clonotype was observed many times. The rearrangement joins TRBV6-2 or TRBV6-3 to TRBJ2-7, with D uncertain. The CDR3 extends over 14 amino acids. V lost 2 bases to trimming and J lost 1 base, with 9 bases between them. Germline V gene data show CDR1 as MNHEY and CDR2 as SVGEGT. In DNA form, the CDR3 reads TGTGCCAGCAGTTACCAGATGAGTTCCTACGAGCAGTACTTC. Its translation is CASSYQMSSYEQYF.

This clonotype came up a few times. The V gene is TRBV9, the J gene TRBJ2-3; 7 nucleotides match TRBD1. Trimming took 4 bases from V and 0 from J; bases not matched to a gene: 5. The CDR3 length is 15 residues. Germline CDR1 SGDLS, CDR2 YYNGEE. For the CDR3, the DNA is TGTGCCAGCAGCCCCCGGGACAGAAGCACAGATACGCAGTATTTT. Translation: CASSPRDRSTDTQYF.

This clonotype was observed many times. The chain has TRBV7-2 and TRBJ2-2, with a possible D match to TRBD2 (5 bases). The CDR3 runs 15 residues. Between the trimmed V and J ends, which lost 1 base and 7 bases, there was a span of 13 bases. The germline CDR1 and CDR2 sequences are SGHTA and FQGNSA. CDR3 loop: CASSLGMVRGGELFF. The CDR3 nucleotides read TGTGCCAGCAGCTTAGGGATGGTACGGGGCGGGGAGCTGTTTTTT.

At least ten counts were recorded for this clonotype. The chain has TRBV12-3 or TRBV12-4 and TRBJ1-1; unclear D gene. V gave up 7 bases and J gave up 1 base, with 13 bases separating them. This CDR3 has 14 amino acids. The CDR3 spells CASTFRVGNTEAFF. For the CDR3, the DNA is TGTGCCAGCACTTTTCGTGTGGGGAACACTGAAGCTTTCTTT.

The sample holds many counts of this clonotype. The genes are TRBV28 and TRBJ2-7; D perhaps matches TRBD2 (5 bases). Trimming shortened V by 5 bases and J by 2 bases, and 10 bases separated the two germline ends. CDR1 is MDHEN, CDR2 SYDVKM, per germline. CDR3 size: 13 residues. The CDR3 DNA reads TGTGCCAGCAGTCCGGGGTCCGCCTACGAGCAGTACTTC. Translation: CASSPGSAYEQYF.

This clonotype was observed a handful of times. The rearrangement joins TRBV5-1 to TRBJ2-5, with 7 bases aligning to TRBD1. Germline V gene data show CDR1 as SGHRS and CDR2 as YFSETQ. With 5 bases clipped from V and 5 bases from J, the junction kept 6 bases outside the gene matches. CDR3 length: 13 residues. The DNA of the CDR3 is TGCGCCAGCAGTAAGGGGGCCTGGGAGACCCAGTACTTC. Translation gives CASSKGAWETQYF.

This clonotype has at least ten counts. This chain uses TRBV7-8 with TRBJ1-1; TRBD1 agrees at 8 bases. The V and J ends lost 7 bases and 0 bases, in that order; junction bases with no gene match: 4. This CDR3 is 14 amino acids long. Germline V gives CDR1 SGHVS, CDR2 FQNEAQ. This CDR3 is CASTRDRLNTEAFF. CDR3 DNA: TGTGCCAGCACCAGGGACAGGTTGAACACTGAAGCTTTCTTT.

CDR3 sequence: CAYAGGGPQETQYF. The CDR3 DNA is TGTGCCTATGCCGGAGGGGGGCCCCAAGAGACCCAGTACTTC. The chain is built from TRBV30 and TRBJ2-5; D possibly uses TRBD1 or TRBD2 (6 bases each). CDR1 and CDR2 (germline): GTSNPN, SVGIG (reference sequence). The V and J ends lost 7 bases and 1 base respectively, with 16 bases between them. The CDR3 contains 14 residues.

This clonotype was recorded at least ten times. V is TRBV6-5 and J is TRBJ2-7, with TRBD2 matching over 10 bases. Trimming at V came to 4 bases and at J to 4 bases, leaving 7 bases not matched to a gene. Germline V gives CDR1 MNHEY, CDR2 SVGAGI. The CDR3 covers 15 residues. CDR3 protein: CASSLGLAGEYEQYF. CDR3 in DNA: TGTGCCAGCAGTTTGGGGCTAGCGGGGGAGTACGAGCAGTACTTC.

This rearrangement joins TRBV6-1 to TRBJ1-1; unclear D gene. The CDR3 consists of 12 residues. V was cut by 6 bases and J by 3 bases, with 8 bases left in between. The germline V gene encodes CDR1 MNHNS and CDR2 SASEGT. The CDR3 bases are TGTGCCAGCAGGGTTTGGGACACTGAAGCTTTCTTT. Translating gives CASRVWDTEAFF.

This clonotype has ten or more counts. This chain connects TRBV20-1 to TRBJ2-7, with D tentatively TRBD1 (6 bases). The V end lost 5 bases, the J end lost 4 bases, and 18 bases lay between the germline ends. This CDR3 region has 14 residues. From germline, CDR1 is DFQATT and CDR2 SNEGSKA (reference sequence). CDR3 loop: CSAVRDTLWYEQYF. CDR3 DNA sequence: TGCAGTGCTGTCCGGGACACCCTCTGGTACGAGCAGTACTTC.

The chain is built from TRBV4-1 and TRBJ1-5, with unresolved D. The CDR3 runs to 14 residues. Germline-derived CDR1 and CDR2 are MGHRA and YSYEKL. V was shortened by 0 bases and J by 3 bases, with 6 bases between the two germline ends. The CDR3 sequence: CASSQDPHNQPQHF. In DNA, the CDR3 is TGCGCCAGCAGCCAAGATCCCCACAATCAGCCCCAGCATTTT.

The rearrangement links TRBV6-1 to TRBJ1-1; D is unclear. The germline V and J ends were trimmed by 0 bases and 1 base, with 6 bases remaining between them. CDR1 MNHNS and CDR2 SASEGT come from the germline V gene. The CDR3 is 14 amino acids. The CDR3, as DNA: TGTGCCAGCAGTGAAGCGGAGGAGAACACTGAAGCTTTCTTT. Translating it yields CASSEAEENTEAFF.

This clonotype was seen many times. The V gene is TRBV6-5, the J gene TRBJ2-7; 8 nucleotides align to TRBD2. Germline values: CDR1 MNHEY, CDR2 SVGAGI. The trim removed 7 bases at V and 1 base at J, leaving 9 bases unmatched. This CDR3 is 15 amino acids long. As DNA, the CDR3 is TGTGCCAGCACACCGGGGGGGCTGAAGTCCTACGAGCAGTACTTC. Protein product: CASTPGGLKSYEQYF.

The sample holds many counts of this clonotype. The chain employs TRBV28 and TRBJ2-5, with D tentatively TRBD2 (7 bases). The germline gives CDR1 MDHEN, CDR2 SYDVKM. The CDR3 covers 14 residues. V was shortened by 8 bases and J by 4 bases, with 17 bases between the two germline ends. In DNA, the CDR3 is TGTGCCAGCGGGGGGGCGATGGATTTAGAGACCCAGTACTTC. Translation: CASGGAMDLETQYF.

At least ten counts were recorded for this clonotype. The V call is TRBV20-1, the J call TRBJ1-1, with D unclear. The CDR3 totals 13 residues. The germline V and J ends were trimmed by 1 base and 4 bases, with 10 bases remaining between them. CDR1 DFQATT and CDR2 SNEGSKA come from the germline V gene (reference sequence). The CDR3 sequence is CSARVARGTEAFF. The CDR3 bases are TGCAGTGCTAGAGTTGCCCGGGGCACTGAAGCTTTCTTT.

This clonotype was counted a few times. The chain uses TRBV6-1 and TRBJ1-2; D is undetermined. The CDR3 spans 14 residues. The V gene's germline CDR1 is MNHNS and CDR2 SASEGT. The V end lost 2 bases, the J end lost 10 bases, and 17 bases lay between the germline ends. CDR3 DNA: TGTGCCAGCAGTGAAAACCTCGTTAAGGCTCACTACACCTTC. Translating gives CASSENLVKAHYTF.